A selection of T cell receptor beta chains follows, all from one sample in a study of neurological immune-mediated disorders. One entry per CDR3 protein, called by TCRdb with MiXCR from the 5' RACE reads. The top ten clones hold approximately 6.8% of a sample with some 79,000 distinct CDR3 sequences, roughly 14% of them seen once. Sequencing was done on a sample of PBMCs. The receptors originated from a woman aged 50 to 60 in good health. Both conserved end residues are part of each CDR3. The D gene is left open where the match is weak. Where a row states a size, it is once, few, many or the class of an expanded clone; other rows omit it.

j_call clone_size v_call d_call cdr3_aa cdr3_nt
TRBJ2-1 many TRBV6-5 . CASRRRRETYYNEQFF TGTGCCAGCAGACGCCGACGGGAGACCTACTACAATGAGCAGTTCTTC
TRBJ2-3 many TRBV20-1 . CSALPGTGATDTQYF TGCAGTGCTCTCCCCGGGACTGGAGCCACAGATACGCAGTATTTT
TRBJ2-3 many TRBV20-1 . CSASLQGLTDTQYF TGCAGTGCTAGTTTACAGGGTCTGACAGATACGCAGTATTTT
TRBJ2-1 many TRBV3-1 . CASSQDVVREQFF TGTGCCAGCAGCCAAGATGTGGTGCGGGAGCAGTTCTTC
TRBJ1-1 many TRBV29-1 . CSVEQAYTEAFF TGCAGCGTTGAACAGGCCTACACTGAAGCTTTCTTT
TRBJ1-2 many TRBV5-1 . CASSSSRATETNYGYTF TGCGCCAGCAGCTCATCTCGAGCGACAGAAACTAACTATGGCTACACCTTC
TRBJ1-6 many TRBV12-3/TRBV12-4 . CASSLGWRGRNNSPLHF TGTGCCAGCAGTTTAGGGTGGAGGGGCCGAAATAATTCACCCCTCCACTTT
TRBJ2-1 many TRBV5-1 TRBD2 CASSLVSSGNIGYNEQFF TGCGCCAGCAGCTTGGTGTCTAGCGGGAATATCGGGTACAATGAGCAGTTCTTC
TRBJ2-7 few TRBV5-1 . CASSLRSRDSGTYEQYF TGCGCCAGCAGCTTGAGGTCCCGGGACAGCGGGACCTACGAGCAGTACTTC
TRBJ2-2 many TRBV29-1 TRBD1 CSGGQGATGELFF TGCAGCGGTGGACAGGGGGCCACCGGGGAGCTGTTTTTT
TRBJ1-6 many TRBV5-1 TRBD1 CASKGTGYNSPLHF TGCGCCAGCAAGGGGACAGGGTATAATTCACCCCTCCACTTT
TRBJ2-3 many TRBV7-9 . CASSFASTDTQYF TGTGCCAGCAGCTTTGCAAGCACAGATACGCAGTATTTT
TRBJ2-5 once TRBV11-3 TRBD2 CASSSPHGREEIETQYF TGTGCCAGCAGCTCCCCGCACGGGCGGGAGGAGATAGAGACCCAGTACTTC
TRBJ2-2 many TRBV5-1 TRBD1 CASSSTGGAPRNTGELFF TGCGCCAGCAGCTCGACAGGGGGCGCTCCTAGGAACACCGGGGAGCTGTTTTTT
TRBJ1-6 few TRBV6-6 TRBD1 CASSYQTGGWSPLHF TGTGCCAGCAGTTACCAGACAGGGGGCTGGTCACCCCTCCACTTT
TRBJ1-5 many TRBV6-1 . CASSETTVNQPQHF TGTGCCAGCAGTGAAACGACAGTTAATCAGCCCCAGCATTTT
TRBJ1-5 few TRBV20-1 . CSARGTENQPQHF TGCAGTGCTAGAGGGACGGAAAATCAGCCCCAGCATTTT
TRBJ1-5 many TRBV5-1 . CASSVTGLGQPQHF TGCGCCAGCAGCGTAACAGGGTTGGGTCAGCCCCAGCATTTT
TRBJ2-1 many TRBV3-1 . CASSPRGPVYNEQFF TGTGCCAGCAGCCCCCGCGGGCCGGTCTACAATGAGCAGTTCTTC
TRBJ2-1 many TRBV12-3/TRBV12-4 TRBD2 CASSSRGGPTNEQFF TGTGCCAGCAGTTCGCGGGGGGGTCCGACGAATGAGCAGTTCTTC
TRBJ1-4 . TRBV6-1 . CVSSENPYEKLFF TGTGTCAGCAGTGAAAACCCTTATGAAAAACTGTTTTTT
TRBJ2-5 many TRBV5-1 . CASSLNPSEETQYF TGCGCCAGCAGCTTGAATCCCTCCGAGGAGACCCAGTACTTC
TRBJ2-3 many TRBV7-8 . CASSFSLDTQYF TGTGCCAGCAGCTTTTCGCTAGATACGCAGTATTTT
TRBJ2-7 many TRBV7-9 TRBD2 CASSTIAGYEQYF TGTGCCAGCAGCACTATAGCGGGATACGAGCAGTACTTC
TRBJ2-3 many TRBV5-1 . CASSLAPGGDTQYF TGCGCCAGCAGCTTGGCCCCTGGGGGGGATACGCAGTATTTT
TRBJ2-2 many TRBV6-5 . CASSSWGRGQTGELFF TGTGCCAGCAGTTCCTGGGGTAGGGGCCAGACCGGGGAGCTGTTTTTT
TRBJ1-6 many TRBV5-5 . CASSLVLGQINSPLHF TGTGCCAGCAGCTTGGTATTAGGGCAGATCAATTCACCCCTCCACTTT
TRBJ1-5 . TRBV12-3/TRBV12-4 . CASSLLQGGQPQHF TGTGCCAGCAGTTTATTGCAGGGTGGGCAGCCCCAGCATTTT
TRBJ2-5 many TRBV5-1 TRBD2 CASSMGTSGKETQYF TGCGCCAGCAGCATGGGGACTAGCGGCAAAGAGACCCAGTACTTC
TRBJ1-2 . TRBV7-8 . CANSFKTGTWVGYTF TGTGCCAACAGCTTTAAAACCGGGACATGGGTTGGCTACACCTTC
TRBJ2-7 many TRBV6-5 . CASSYSSSYEQYF TGTGCCAGCAGTTACTCGTCCTCCTACGAGCAGTACTTC
TRBJ2-1 . TRBV5-1 TRBD2 CASSPQAGGPLEQFF TGCGCCAGCAGTCCACAAGCGGGGGGCCCCCTGGAGCAGTTCTTC
TRBJ1-2 many TRBV20-1 . CSAKGPVNYGYTF TGCAGTGCTAAGGGACCAGTTAACTATGGCTACACCTTC
TRBJ1-5 many TRBV5-5 . CASSSGVNQPQHF TGTGCCAGCAGCTCCGGGGTGAATCAGCCCCAGCATTTT
TRBJ2-3 many TRBV3-1 . CASSPGELTQYF TGTGCCAGCAGCCCCGGGGAGTTGACGCAGTATTTT
TRBJ2-5 many TRBV4-2 . CASSQEAIQETQYF TGTGCCAGCAGCCAAGAAGCGATCCAAGAGACCCAGTACTTC
TRBJ2-2 many TRBV5-1 TRBD2 CASSLGLAGDVGTGELFF TGCGCCAGCAGCTTGGGACTAGCGGGGGACGTCGGCACCGGGGAGCTGTTTTTT
TRBJ1-1 . TRBV3-1 . CASSRENTEAFF TGTGCCAGCAGCCGGGAAAACACTGAAGCTTTCTTT
TRBJ2-5 . TRBV11-3 TRBD2 CASSSASGEFRKREDRETQYF TGTGCCAGCAGCTCCGCTTCAGGCGAGTTTCGGAAGCGGGAGGATCGAGAGACCCAGTACTTC
TRBJ2-1 . TRBV5-1 TRBD2 CASSSGLLAGGTYNEQFF TGCGCCAGCAGCTCTGGGTTACTAGCGGGAGGGACCTACAATGAGCAGTTCTTC
TRBJ2-2 many TRBV5-5 . CASSQQGSNTGELFF TGTGCCAGCAGTCAACAGGGTTCGAACACCGGGGAGCTGTTTTTT
TRBJ2-1 many TRBV27 TRBD2 CASRPPGLARRNEQFF TGTGCCAGCAGACCTCCGGGACTAGCACGTCGCAATGAGCAGTTCTTC
TRBJ2-5 many TRBV12-3/TRBV12-4 . CASSSQTNPPYQETQYF TGTGCCAGCAGTTCCCAGACTAACCCCCCGTACCAAGAGACCCAGTACTTC
TRBJ2-3 many TRBV9 TRBD2 CASSVGLAGGTDTQYF TGTGCCAGCAGCGTAGGTTTAGCGGGGGGCACAGATACGCAGTATTTT
TRBJ2-1 . TRBV24-1 TRBD1 CATSDLGTEINEQFF TGTGCCACCAGTGATTTGGGGACAGAGATCAATGAGCAGTTCTTC
TRBJ2-1 many TRBV7-8 TRBD2 CASRHGLAGVSSYNEQFF TGTGCCAGCCGCCACGGACTAGCGGGGGTTTCCTCCTACAATGAGCAGTTCTTC
TRBJ2-3 many TRBV20-1 . CSADSAGDTQYF TGCAGTGCTGACAGCGCCGGAGATACGCAGTATTTT
TRBJ2-3 many TRBV20-1 TRBD1 CSARQGTDTQYF TGCAGTGCAAGACAGGGGACAGATACGCAGTATTTT
TRBJ2-1 many TRBV7-9 . CASSYGSNEQFF TGTGCCAGCAGCTACGGGAGTAATGAGCAGTTCTTC
TRBJ1-2 many TRBV5-1 . CASSLAPGGANYGYTF TGCGCCAGCAGCTTGGCCCCAGGAGGAGCTAACTATGGCTACACCTTC